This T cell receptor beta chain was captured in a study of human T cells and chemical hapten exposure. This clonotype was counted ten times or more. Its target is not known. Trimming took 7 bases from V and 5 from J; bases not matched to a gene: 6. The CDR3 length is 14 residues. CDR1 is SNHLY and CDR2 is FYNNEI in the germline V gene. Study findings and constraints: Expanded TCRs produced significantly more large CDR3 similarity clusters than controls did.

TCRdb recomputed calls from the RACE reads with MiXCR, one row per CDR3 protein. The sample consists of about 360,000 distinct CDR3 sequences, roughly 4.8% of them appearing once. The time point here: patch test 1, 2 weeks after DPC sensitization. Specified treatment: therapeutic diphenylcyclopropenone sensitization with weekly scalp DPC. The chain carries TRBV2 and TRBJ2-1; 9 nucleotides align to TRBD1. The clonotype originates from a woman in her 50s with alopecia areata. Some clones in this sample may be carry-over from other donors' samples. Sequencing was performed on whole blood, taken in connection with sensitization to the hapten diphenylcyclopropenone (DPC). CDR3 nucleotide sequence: TGTGCCAGCAAGGGGACAGGGTCGAACAATGAGCAGTTCTTC. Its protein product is CASKGTGSNNEQFF.